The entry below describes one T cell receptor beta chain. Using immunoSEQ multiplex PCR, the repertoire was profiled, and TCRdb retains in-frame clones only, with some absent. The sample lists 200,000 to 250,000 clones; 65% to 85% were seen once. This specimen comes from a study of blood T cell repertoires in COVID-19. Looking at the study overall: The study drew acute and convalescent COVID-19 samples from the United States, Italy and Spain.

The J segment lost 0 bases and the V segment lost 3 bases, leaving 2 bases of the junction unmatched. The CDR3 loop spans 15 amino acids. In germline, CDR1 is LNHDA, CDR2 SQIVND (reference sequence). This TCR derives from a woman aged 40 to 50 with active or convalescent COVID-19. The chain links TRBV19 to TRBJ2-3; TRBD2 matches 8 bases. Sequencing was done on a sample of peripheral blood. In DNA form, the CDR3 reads TGTGCCAGTAGTATTACTAGCGGTAGCACAGATACGCAGTATTTT. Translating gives CASSITSGSTDTQYF.